The clone carrying this TCR beta chain was observed a few times. Mismatch with germline at one junction end may stem from a read error. This beta chain came through as a stray read in a library set up for alpha chains, and its size says little. TCRdb reprocessed the 5' RACE reads with MiXCR, giving one entry per CDR3 protein. Of about 4,100 distinct CDR3 sequences listed, roughly 24% are singletons. These data originate in a study of spatial heterogeneity in lung cancer. Germline V gene sequence: CDR1 LNHDA, CDR2 SQIVND (reference sequence). This CDR3 region has 14 residues. Regarding time point: sample taken at primary tumor resection. No cell sorting; template was whole RNA from tumor, lung tissue or PBMC.

The sequenced sample was PBMCs, obtained at surgery. V gene TRBV19 combines with J gene TRBJ2-3, with D possibly called TRBD1 or TRBD2 (5 bases each). This sequence was found in a female donor with early-stage non-small cell lung cancer. The CDR3 sequence: CASSNRDGTDTKYF. The DNA of the CDR3 is TGTGCCAGTAGTAATCGGGACGGCACAGATACGAAGTATTTT.